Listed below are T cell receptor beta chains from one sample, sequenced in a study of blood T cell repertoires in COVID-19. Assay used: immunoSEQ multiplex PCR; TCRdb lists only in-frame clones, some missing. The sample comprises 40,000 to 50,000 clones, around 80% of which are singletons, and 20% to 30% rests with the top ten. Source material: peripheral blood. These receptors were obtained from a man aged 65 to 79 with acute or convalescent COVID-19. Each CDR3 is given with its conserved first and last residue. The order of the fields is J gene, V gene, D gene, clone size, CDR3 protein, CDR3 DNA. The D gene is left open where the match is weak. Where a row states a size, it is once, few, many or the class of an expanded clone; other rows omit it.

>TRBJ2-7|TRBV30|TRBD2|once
CACTGLGDYEQYF
TGTGCCTGTACGGGACTAGGTGATTACGAGCAGTACTTC
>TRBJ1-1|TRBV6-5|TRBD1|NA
CASSRDRVNTEAFF
TGTGCCAGCAGTCGGGACAGGGTGAACACTGAAGCTTTCTTT
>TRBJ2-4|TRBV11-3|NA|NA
CASSLDQGGSYSKNIQYF
TGTGCCAGCAGCTTAGATCAGGGGGGTTCGTATTCCAAAAACATTCAGTACTTC
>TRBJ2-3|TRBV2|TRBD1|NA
CASSAWQGATDTQYF
TGTGCCAGCAGTGCTTGGCAGGGGGCAACAGATACGCAGTATTTT
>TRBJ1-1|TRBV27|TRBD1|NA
CASTRTGGSTEAFF
TGTGCCAGCACTAGGACAGGGGGTAGCACTGAAGCTTTCTTT
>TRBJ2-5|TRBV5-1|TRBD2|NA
CASSPGLAAEETQYF
TGCGCCAGCAGCCCGGGACTAGCGGCAGAAGAGACCCAGTACTTC
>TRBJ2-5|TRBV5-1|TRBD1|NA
CASSLVGTGRFETQYF
TGCGCCAGCAGCTTGGTTGGGACAGGGAGGTTTGAGACCCAGTACTTC
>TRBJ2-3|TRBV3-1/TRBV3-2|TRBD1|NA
CASSQEARGTDTQYF
TGTGCCAGCAGCCAAGAGGCCAGGGGGACAGATACGCAGTATTTT
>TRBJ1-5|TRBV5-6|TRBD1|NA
CASSFSGTGTQPQHF
TGTGCCAGCAGCTTTTCCGGGACAGGGACACAGCCCCAGCATTTT
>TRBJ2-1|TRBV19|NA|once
CASSTSDLRSSYNEQFF
TGTGCCAGTAGTACCTCGGACTTGCGGAGCTCCTACAATGAGCAGTTCTTC
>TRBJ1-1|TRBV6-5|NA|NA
CASSYSRQGEAFF
TGTGCCAGCAGTTACTCGCGCCAGGGTGAAGCTTTCTTT
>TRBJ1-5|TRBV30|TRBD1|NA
CAWSESGGGNQPQHF
TGTGCCTGGAGTGAGTCAGGGGGCGGCAATCAGCCCCAGCATTTT
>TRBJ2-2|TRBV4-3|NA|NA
CASSQDFLNTGELFF
TGCGCCAGCAGCCAAGATTTTCTGAACACCGGGGAGCTGTTTTTT
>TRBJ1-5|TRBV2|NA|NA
CASSWAPGQPQHF
TGTGCCAGCAGTTGGGCCCCAGGTCAGCCCCAGCATTTT
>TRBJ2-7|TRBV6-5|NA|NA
CASSSTPRRGEQYF
TGTGCCAGCAGCTCAACCCCTAGGAGGGGCGAGCAGTACTTC
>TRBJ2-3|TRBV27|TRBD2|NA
CASSSILAGVYSDTQYF
TGTGCCAGCAGTTCGATACTAGCGGGGGTTTATTCAGATACGCAGTATTTT
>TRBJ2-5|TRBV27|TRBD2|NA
CASSVLPGLGQETQYF
TGTGCCAGCAGTGTTCTCCCGGGACTAGGGCAAGAGACCCAGTACTTC
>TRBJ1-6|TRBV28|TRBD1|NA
CASSLGWTGEASPLHF
TGTGCCAGCAGTTTGGGTTGGACAGGGGAGGCCTCACCCCTCCACTTT
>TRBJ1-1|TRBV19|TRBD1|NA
CASSTSDRGLTEAFF
TGTGCCAGTAGTACATCGGACAGGGGGCTCACTGAAGCTTTCTTT
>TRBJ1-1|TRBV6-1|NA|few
CASSDQGGGTEAFF
TGTGCCAGCAGTGATCAAGGGGGGGGCACTGAAGCTTTCTTT
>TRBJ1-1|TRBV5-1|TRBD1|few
CASSWDRVTEAFF
TGCGCCAGCAGCTGGGACAGAGTGACTGAAGCTTTCTTT
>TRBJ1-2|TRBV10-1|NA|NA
CASSVFEGVPLINYGYTF
TGCGCCAGCAGTGTGTTCGAAGGGGTCCCTTTAATTAACTATGGCTACACCTTC
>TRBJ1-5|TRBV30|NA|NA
CAWSDGQVNQPQHF
TGTGCCTGGAGCGACGGACAAGTCAATCAGCCCCAGCATTTT
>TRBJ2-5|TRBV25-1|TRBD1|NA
CASSLPQGMGETQYF
TGTGCCAGCAGTCTCCCACAGGGGATGGGAGAGACCCAGTACTTC
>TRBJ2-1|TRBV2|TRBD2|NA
CASSDYLAGADNEQFF
TGTGCCAGCAGTGATTATCTAGCGGGAGCGGACAATGAGCAGTTCTTC
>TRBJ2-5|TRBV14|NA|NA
CASSQDLRFGEETQYF
TGTGCCAGCAGCCAAGACCTCCGTTTTGGAGAAGAGACCCAGTACTTC
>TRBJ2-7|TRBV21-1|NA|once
CASSERGTAIYEQYF
TGTGCCAGCAGCGAAAGGGGGACAGCTATCTACGAGCAGTACTTC
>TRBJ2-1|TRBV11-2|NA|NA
CASSLDRGSYNEQFF
TGTGCCAGCAGCTTAGACCGGGGGTCCTACAATGAGCAGTTCTTC
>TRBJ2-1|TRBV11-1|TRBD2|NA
CASSSTSGSSYNEQFF
TGTGCCAGCAGCTCGACTAGCGGGAGCTCCTACAATGAGCAGTTCTTC
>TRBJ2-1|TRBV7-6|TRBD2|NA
CASSRVVAGDSNEQFF
TGTGCCAGCAGCCGGGTGGTGGCGGGAGATAGCAATGAGCAGTTCTTC
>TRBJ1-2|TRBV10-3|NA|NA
CAIRADRRSNYGYTF
TGTGCCATCAGGGCTGACAGAAGGAGTAACTATGGCTACACCTTC
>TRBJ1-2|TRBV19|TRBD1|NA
CASSSGTGGFGYTF
TGTGCCAGTAGTTCCGGGACAGGGGGGTTTGGCTACACCTTC
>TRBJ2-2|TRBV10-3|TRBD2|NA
CAITGGSEPTGELFF
TGTGCCATCACGGGCGGGAGCGAGCCCACCGGGGAGCTGTTTTTT
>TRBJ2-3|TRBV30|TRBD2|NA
CAWSVPGAGVPGTDTQYF
TGTGCCTGGAGTGTCCCGGGAGCGGGAGTCCCGGGCACAGATACGCAGTATTTT
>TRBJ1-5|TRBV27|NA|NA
CASTRQGGSNQPQHF
TGTGCCAGCACCAGACAAGGAGGGAGCAATCAGCCCCAGCATTTT
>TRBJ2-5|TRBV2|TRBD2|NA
CASRGTSGSQETQYF
TGTGCCAGCAGGGGAACTAGCGGGAGCCAAGAGACCCAGTACTTC
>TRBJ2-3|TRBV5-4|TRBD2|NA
CASSSPIGREITDTQYF
TGTGCCAGCAGCTCCCCAATAGGGCGGGAGATAACAGATACGCAGTATTTT
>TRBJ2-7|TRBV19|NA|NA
CASSEGRGSGEQYF
TGTGCCAGTAGTGAGGGCCGAGGATCCGGGGAGCAGTACTTC
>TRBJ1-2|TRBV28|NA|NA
CASTSDYGYTF
TGTGCCAGCACCTCTGACTATGGCTACACCTTC
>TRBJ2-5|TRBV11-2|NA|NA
CASSFNSQETQYF
TGTGCCAGCAGCTTCAACTCTCAAGAGACCCAGTACTTC
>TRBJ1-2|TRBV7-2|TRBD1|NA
CASSSDRGNYGYTF
TGTGCCAGCAGCTCTGACAGGGGTAACTATGGCTACACCTTC
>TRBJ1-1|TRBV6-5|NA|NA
CASSYLMNTEAFF
TGTGCCAGCAGTTACCTTATGAACACTGAAGCTTTCTTT
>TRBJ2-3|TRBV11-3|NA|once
CASSQRAGSDTQYF
TGTGCCAGCAGCCAACGCGCGGGCTCAGATACGCAGTATTTT
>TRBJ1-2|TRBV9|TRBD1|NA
CASSVALLGQGVPYGYTF
TGTGCCAGCAGCGTAGCTCTCTTGGGACAGGGGGTCCCCTATGGCTACACCTTC
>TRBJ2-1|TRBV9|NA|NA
CASSVEIGTPSSYNEQFF
TGTGCCAGCAGCGTAGAAATAGGGACTCCGAGCTCCTACAATGAGCAGTTCTTC
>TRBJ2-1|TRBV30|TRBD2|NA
CAWSVSGGVSYNEQFF
TGTGCCTGGAGCGTGAGCGGGGGGGTCTCCTACAATGAGCAGTTCTTC
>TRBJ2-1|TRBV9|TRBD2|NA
CASSVGWTSASYNEQFF
TGTGCCAGCAGCGTAGGTTGGACTAGCGCATCCTACAATGAGCAGTTCTTC